The 27 T cell receptor beta chains below were found in one sample sequenced in a study of type 1 regulatory T cells. No antigen is known for these receptors. Via MiXCR, TCRdb re-called the reads, giving one row per CDR3 protein. The table includes several thousand distinct CDR3 sequences, 6.5% to 9% detected once. The sample was cultured T cells, either the whole culture or a sorted T cell fraction (not recorded which). Receptor source: a human donor in good health.

Judged by abundance, this clonotype is medium-sized. The rearrangement links TRBV20-1 to TRBJ2-2, with TRBD2 matching 8 bases. Germline CDR1 reads DFQATT; CDR2 reads SNEGSKA (reference sequence). V gave up 0 bases and J gave up 9 bases; unmatched junction bases: 6. The CDR3 is made up of 14 amino acids. The CDR3 DNA is TGCAGTGCTAGAGATCTATCGGGAGGGTGGGAGCTGTTTTTT. The encoded protein is CSARDLSGGWELFF.

In its sample, this clonotype ranks as medium-sized. The V gene is TRBV7-3, the J gene TRBJ2-3; no clear D gene. V gave up 5 bases and J gave up 0 bases, with 15 bases separating them. Germline CDR1 and CDR2: SGHTA and FQGTGA. The CDR3 length is 16 residues. The CDR3: CASSQHGSPSTDTQYF. For the CDR3, the DNA is TGTGCCAGCAGCCAACATGGCTCCCCAAGCACAGATACGCAGTATTTT.

This clonotype is judged medium-sized. The chain joins TRBV29-1 to TRBJ2-1, with 7 bases aligning to TRBD1. This CDR3 is built from 13 residues. V shed 7 bases, J shed 5 bases, and the junction held 8 bases outside the gene matches. CDR1 is SQVTM and CDR2 is ANQGSEA in the germline V gene. Here the CDR3 DNA reads TGCAGCGCCCAGGGACAGTGGGACAATGAGCAGTTCTTC. Protein: CSAQGQWDNEQFF.

This clonotype counts as medium-sized (0.01 to 0.1%). The V and J genes are TRBV28 and TRBJ2-7; unclear D gene. CDR3 size: 12 residues. CDR1 is MDHEN, CDR2 SYDVKM, per germline. V shed 10 bases and J shed 6 bases, with 16 bases lying between them. This CDR3 is CATLNRVAEQYF. CDR3 DNA: TGTGCCACTCTAAACCGGGTAGCCGAGCAGTACTTC.

This clonotype ranks as large. The CDR3 loop is CASNSAGGGRTDTQYF. As DNA, the CDR3 is TGCGCCAGCAACTCAGCGGGGGGAGGCCGCACAGATACGCAGTATTTT. The J gene is TRBJ2-3, the V gene TRBV4-3; 9 nucleotides agree with TRBD2. Germline V CDR1 and CDR2: LGHNA, YSLEER. The V and J ends lost 7 bases and 1 base, in that order; junction bases with no gene match: 9. This CDR3 is built from 16 residues.

Sample share makes this clonotype medium-sized. The rearrangement uses TRBV6-6 and TRBJ2-5; D may be TRBD2 (7 bases). The V end was cut by 2 bases, the J end by 2 bases, with 9 bases between. This CDR3 is built from 14 residues. Per germline, CDR1 MNHNY and CDR2 SVGAGI (reference sequence). DNA of the CDR3: TGTGCCAGCAGTTACGGGGGGGCTCAAGAGACCCAGTACTTC. This codes for CASSYGGAQETQYF.

This clonotype counts as medium-sized (0.01 to 0.1%). The chain couples TRBV20-1 to TRBJ2-7, with D perhaps assigned TRBD1 or TRBD2 (6 bases each). The length of the CDR3 is 21 residues. In germline, CDR1 is DFQATT, CDR2 SNEGSKA (reference sequence). Trimming took off 3 bases at V and 4 bases at J, with 37 bases between the two ends. CDR3 amino acids: CSASPRGGVRGQGGFVYEQYF. The CDR3, as DNA: TGCAGTGCTAGTCCCCGAGGCGGGGTACGGGGGCAAGGCGGGTTTGTGTACGAGCAGTACTTC.

On this clonotype itself: A much larger clone sits a single nucleotide away, making a read error possible. The chain employs TRBV3-1 and TRBJ1-5; TRBD1 aligns across 7 bases. This CDR3 is built from 13 residues. The germline V gene has CDR1 LGHDT and CDR2 YNNKEL (reference sequence). The trim removed 4 bases at V and 6 bases at J, leaving 3 bases unmatched. The CDR3 DNA follows: TGTGCCAGCAGCCGACAGGGATGTCAGCCCCAGCATTTT. Translation: CASSRQGCQPQHF. Supplemented by reference TRBV3-1 and TRBJ1-5, the full variable domain reads DTAVSQTPKYLVTQMGNDKSIKCEQNLGHDTMYWYKQDSKKFLKIMFSYNNKELIINETVPNRFSPKSPDKAHLNLHINSLELGDSAVYFCASSRQGCQPQHFGDGTRLSIL.

Within the sample, this clonotype is medium-sized. The rearrangement links TRBV20-1 to TRBJ2-5; TRBD2 aligns across 9 bases. The CDR3 loop spans 12 amino acids. The V gene end was trimmed by 7 bases and the J gene end by 4 bases; junction bases not matched to a gene: 4. Germline-derived CDR1 and CDR2 are DFQATT and SNEGSKA (reference sequence). The CDR3 sequence is CSGRGGGETQYF. CDR3 DNA sequence: TGCAGTGGCCGCGGGGGGGGAGAGACCCAGTACTTC.

By sample fraction, this clonotype is medium-sized. The rearrangement links TRBV7-2 to TRBJ2-3; 8 bases are shared with TRBD2. V shed 6 bases and J 2 bases; nucleotides not matched to a gene: 10. The germline V gene has CDR1 SGHTA and CDR2 FQGNSA. This CDR3 region has 16 residues. In DNA, the CDR3 is TGTGCCAGCAGATCCCCGGGGGGGGTTTACACAGATACGCAGTATTTT. It specifies CASRSPGGVYTDTQYF.

This clonotype is judged medium-sized. The chain links TRBV24-1 to TRBJ2-1, with 10 bases matching TRBD1. Germline-derived CDR1 and CDR2 are KGHDR and SFDVKD. V lost 4 bases and J lost 5; bases outside the gene matches: 4. This CDR3 comprises 15 residues. For the CDR3, the DNA is TGTGCCACCAGTGAACCCGGGACAGGGGACAATGAGCAGTTCTTC. It is translated as CATSEPGTGDNEQFF.

Sample share makes this clonotype medium-sized. The rearrangement joins TRBV20-1 to TRBJ2-5; 12 nucleotides align to TRBD2. CDR1 is DFQATT and CDR2 is SNEGSKA in the germline V gene (reference sequence). Losses at the gene ends were 2 bases for V and 2 bases for J; bases not matched to a gene: 6. This CDR3 is 16 amino acids long. This CDR3 reads CSARTGLAGRQETQYF. CDR3 bases: TGCAGTGCTAGAACAGGACTAGCGGGACGACAAGAGACCCAGTACTTC.

This clonotype is termed medium-sized. The chain uses TRBV27 and TRBJ1-5; D might be TRBD1 (5 bases). CDR3 length equals 15 residues. Trimming removed 8 bases at V and 3 bases at J, with 17 bases between. Germline V lookup: CDR1 MNHEY, CDR2 SMNVEV (reference sequence). CDR3 amino acids: CASPQRTGHNQPQHF. Written as DNA, the CDR3 is TGTGCCAGCCCACAGCGCACAGGCCACAATCAGCCCCAGCATTTT.

This clonotype is medium-sized (0.01 to 0.1%). The chain has TRBV12-3 or TRBV12-4 and TRBJ1-5, with 7 bases fitting TRBD1. Trimming at V came to 2 bases and at J to 0 bases, leaving 1 base not matched to a gene. CDR3 size: 15 residues. CDR3 protein: CASSLSGGSNQPQHF. CDR3 DNA: TGTGCCAGCAGTTTATCAGGGGGTAGCAATCAGCCCCAGCATTTT.

This clonotype is judged medium-sized. V gene TRBV5-4 combines with J gene TRBJ1-5, with D maybe TRBD1 (6 bases). V was pared by 4 bases and J by 7 bases, with 15 bases between. The germline V gene has CDR1 SGHNT and CDR2 YYREEE (reference sequence). The CDR3 is made up of 14 amino acids. CDR3 DNA sequence: TGTGCCAGCAGCGCGATGGGGGCAGGACAGCCCCAGCATTTT. Translated, it gives CASSAMGAGQPQHF.

Judged by abundance, this clonotype is medium-sized. One base away lies a much larger clone, so this may be a sequencing read error. This chain uses TRBV20-1 with TRBJ1-4; D unresolved. The length of the CDR3 is 15 residues. The germline gives CDR1 DFQATT, CDR2 SNEGSKA (reference sequence). CDR3 in DNA: TGCAGTGCCTCACACAATCGAGACCTGGTGGGAAAACGGTTTTTT. Protein sequence: CSASHNRDLVGKRFF.

This clonotype is termed medium-sized (0.01 to 0.1%). The chain couples TRBV10-3 to TRBJ2-3; D may be TRBD2 (5 bases). CDR3 length: 18 amino acids. The germline V gene encodes CDR1 ENHRY and CDR2 SYGVKD. Trimming stripped 3 bases from V and 10 bases from J, with 29 bases between. The CDR3 nucleotides read TGTGCCATCAGTGAAATAAGTGGACTCTCCGTAGGATTTCACCCGCAGTATTTT. Amino acids: CAISEISGLSVGFHPQYF.

In its sample, this clonotype is medium-sized. The chain has TRBV27 and TRBJ2-3; D unclear. Trimming shortened V by 6 bases and J by 0 bases, and 7 bases separated the two germline ends. From germline, CDR1 is MNHEY and CDR2 SMNVEV (reference sequence). The CDR3 sequence is 13 residues long. CDR3 in DNA: TGTGCCAGCAGACCGTCTAGCACAGATACGCAGTATTTT. Amino acids: CASRPSSTDTQYF.

Sample share makes this clonotype medium-sized (0.01 to 0.1%). This chain uses TRBV7-2 with TRBJ2-3; 9 nucleotides match TRBD2. Germline lookup yields CDR1 SGHTA and CDR2 FQGNSA. With V trimmed by 6 bases and J by 6 bases, 13 bases remained unmatched. The CDR3 spans 16 residues. CDR3: CASSPPGLADRDTQYF. The DNA for the CDR3 is TGTGCCAGCAGTCCCCCGGGACTAGCAGACAGGGATACGCAGTATTTT.

Sample share makes this clonotype large. J is TRBJ2-3 and V is TRBV20-1, with 10 nucleotides matching TRBD1. Per germline, CDR1 DFQATT and CDR2 SNEGSKA (reference sequence). V gave up 6 bases and J gave up 4 bases; unmatched junction bases: 13. This CDR3 contains 16 residues. The CDR3 region is CSAQRPGTGASDTQYF. The DNA of the CDR3 is TGCAGTGCGCAACGTCCCGGGACAGGGGCATCAGATACGCAGTATTTT.

By share of the sample, this clonotype is medium-sized. The genes are TRBV19 and TRBJ2-2; the match to TRBD1 covers 9 bases. The V gene's germline CDR1 is LNHDA and CDR2 SQIVND (reference sequence). CDR3 length equals 15 residues. V lost 7 bases and J lost 4; bases outside the gene matches: 7. The CDR3 nucleotides are TGTGCCAGTATCTGGGGACAGGGTTTCACCGGGGAGCTGTTTTTT. Amino acid sequence: CASIWGQGFTGELFF. Combining the CDR3 with reference TRBV19 and TRBJ2-2 gives the whole variable domain DGGITQSPKYLFRKEGQNVTLSCEQNLNHDAMYWYRQDPGQGLRLIYYSQIVNDFQKGDIAEGYSVSREKKESFPLTVTSAQKNPTAFYLCASIWGQGFTGELFFGEGSRLTVL.

This clonotype is classed as medium-sized. The V call is TRBV27, the J call TRBJ2-7; the D is unclear. Germline V lookup: CDR1 MNHEY, CDR2 SMNVEV (reference sequence). Trimming cost V 5 bases and J 1 base, with 12 bases left between them. The CDR3 length is 14 residues. This chain's CDR3 is CASSPQDGSYEQYF. The CDR3 DNA is TGTGCCAGCAGTCCCCAGGACGGATCCTACGAGCAGTACTTC.

Within the sample, this clonotype is medium-sized. The chain is built from TRBV4-2 and TRBJ2-3; 9 bases map to TRBD1. From germline, CDR1 is LGHNA and CDR2 YNFKEQ. With V trimmed by 5 bases and J by 6 bases, 6 bases remained unmatched. There are 14 residues in the CDR3. CDR3 sequence reads: CASSRRQGEDTQYF. The CDR3 DNA reads as TGTGCCAGCAGCAGGAGACAGGGGGAGGATACGCAGTATTTT.

Sample share makes this clonotype medium-sized. The J gene is TRBJ2-5, the V gene TRBV5-4; D call uncertain. Trimming cost V 6 bases and J 5 bases, with 14 bases left between them. The CDR3 extends over 13 amino acids. CDR1 SGHNT and CDR2 YYREEE come from the germline V gene (reference sequence). The CDR3 region is CASTRTLGETQYF. The CDR3 coding sequence is TGTGCCAGCACCCGGACCCTGGGGGAGACCCAGTACTTC.

This clonotype is labeled medium-sized. This chain uses TRBV10-1 with TRBJ2-5; weak D call: TRBD2 (5 bases). In germline, CDR1 is WNHNN, CDR2 SYGVQD (reference sequence). The V and J ends lost 3 bases and 1 base respectively, with 12 bases between them. This CDR3 contains 15 residues. The CDR3 region is CASSDRSGSQETQYF. The CDR3 coding sequence is TGCGCCAGCAGTGACCGTTCTGGGAGCCAAGAGACCCAGTACTTC.

This clonotype is medium-sized. The chain carries TRBV12-3 or TRBV12-4 and TRBJ2-5; D is uncertain. The CDR3 is made up of 16 amino acids. Trimming pared 3 bases from V and 2 bases from J, leaving 16 bases between. CDR3 region: CASSLRAPMGQETQYF. The CDR3 nucleotides are TGTGCCAGCAGTTTGCGTGCCCCGATGGGACAAGAGACCCAGTACTTC.

Within the sample, this clonotype is medium-sized. The genes are TRBV5-1 and TRBJ2-1; 9 nucleotides align to TRBD1. V lost 1 base, J lost 3 bases, and 8 bases stayed unmatched. In germline, CDR1 is SGHRS, CDR2 YFSETQ. This CDR3 has 17 amino acids. The CDR3 here is CASSLRSGTGNYNEQFF. The DNA of the CDR3 is TGCGCCAGCAGCTTGAGGTCCGGGACAGGGAACTACAATGAGCAGTTCTTC. The variable domain in full, completed from reference TRBV5-1 and TRBJ2-1, reads KAGVTQTPRYLIKTRGQQVTLSCSPISGHRSVSWYQQTPGQGLQFLFEYFSETQRNKGNFPGRFSGRQFSNSRSEMNVSTLELGDSALYLCASSLRSGTGNYNEQFFGPGTRLTVL.